A single sample is the source of the 15 T cell receptor beta chains below, sequenced in a study of identical twins' blood T cells. TCRdb independently ran MiXCR on the 5' RACE reads; one entry per CDR3 protein. The sample holds hundreds of thousands of distinct CDR3 sequences, 25% to 35% seen once. Sequenced input: PBMCs. These receptors all come from a woman aged 18-49 years in good health.

This clonotype was recorded at least ten times. The gene calls are TRBV28 and TRBJ1-1; the D gene is possibly TRBD1 (5 bases). The germline gives CDR1 MDHEN, CDR2 SYDVKM. CDR3 length: 15 residues. V was cut by 5 bases and J by 0 bases, with 13 bases left in between. The chain's CDR3 is CASSPLAGLNTEAFF. CDR3 DNA sequence: TGTGCCAGCAGTCCCCTCGCAGGGCTGAACACTGAAGCTTTCTTT.

This chain links TRBV6-6 with TRBJ1-1; no clear D gene. Trimming left V 0 bases short and J 7 bases short, with 9 bases between. The CDR3 covers 13 residues. Germline values: CDR1 MNHNY, CDR2 SVGAGI (reference sequence). Written as DNA, the CDR3 is TGTGCCAGCAGTTACTCGTTTCTTGATGAAGCTTTCTTT. It translates to CASSYSFLDEAFF.

Points on this clonotype: This may be a read error: a much more frequent sequence differs by one nucleotide. The J gene is TRBJ1-2, the V gene TRBV29-1; D perhaps matches TRBD1 (5 bases). This CDR3 region has 13 residues. Trimming cost V 8 bases and J 6 bases, with 19 bases left between them. From germline, CDR1 is SQVTM and CDR2 ANQGSEA. In DNA form, the CDR3 reads TGCAGCTCGGGGCCCAACCTCGGTAATGGCTACACCTTC. Its protein product is CSSGPNLGNGYTF. The whole variable domain, remainder taken from reference TRBV29-1 and TRBJ1-2, is SAVISQKPSRDICQRGTSLTIQCQVDSQVTMMFWYRQQPGQSLTLIATANQGSEATYESGFVIDKFPISRPNLTFSTLTVSNMSPEDSSIYLCSSGPNLGNGYTFGSGTRLTVV.

This clonotype was observed a single time. This chain links TRBV6-5 with TRBJ1-6; D is unresolved. The CDR3 extends over 17 amino acids. The ends were cut back, 0 bases at V and 7 bases at J, with 16 bases in the middle. CDR1 and CDR2 (germline): MNHEY, SVGAGI. CDR3 protein: CASSYSRGRQHNSPLHF. The CDR3 DNA is TGTGCCAGCAGTTACTCGAGAGGGAGACAACACAATTCACCCCTCCACTTT.

The chain employs TRBV9 and TRBJ2-3; D is tentatively TRBD1 or TRBD2 (5 bases each). Germline CDR1 and CDR2: SGDLS and YYNGEE. This CDR3 has 14 amino acids. With 2 bases removed from V and 2 bases from J, the gap between germline ends came to 9 bases. The CDR3 DNA reads as TGTGCCAGCAGCGTCGGGACCATCACAGATACGCAGTATTTT. Its protein product is CASSVGTITDTQYF.

The chain has TRBV29-1 and TRBJ1-2; no definite D call. The CDR3 sequence is 12 residues long. Germline V lookup: CDR1 SQVTM, CDR2 ANQGSEA. V gave up 4 bases and J gave up 4 bases, with 10 bases separating them. CDR3 in amino acids: CSVVEGPYGYTF. The DNA of the CDR3 is TGCAGCGTTGTGGAGGGCCCCTATGGCTACACCTTC.

This clonotype was found many times. This chain joins TRBV3-1 and TRBJ2-2; D gene uncertain. The CDR3 loop spans 12 amino acids. Deletions cut 3 bases from V and 1 base from J, with 0 bases between. Germline loops: CDR1 LGHDT, CDR2 YNNKEL (reference sequence). The DNA of the CDR3 is TGTGCCAGCAGCCAGAACACCGGGGAGCTGTTTTTT. It is translated as CASSQNTGELFF.

Many counts were recorded for this clonotype. The chain couples TRBV5-1 to TRBJ1-1, with D perhaps matching TRBD1 (6 bases). The CDR3 covers 15 residues. The germline V and J ends were trimmed by 1 base and 1 base, with 11 bases remaining between them. Germline-derived CDR1 and CDR2 are SGHRS and YFSETQ. CDR3 residues: CASSLPGTSNTEAFF. For the CDR3, the DNA is TGCGCCAGCAGCTTGCCCGGGACATCGAACACTGAAGCTTTCTTT.

The chain combines TRBV5-1 with TRBJ1-4; no firm D call. From germline, CDR1 is SGHRS and CDR2 YFSETQ. The germline V and J ends were trimmed by 1 base and 7 bases, with 8 bases remaining between them. The CDR3 extends over 13 amino acids. The CDR3 nucleotides read TGCGCCAGCAGCTTGAGGCTCTCTGAAAAACTGTTTTTT. Translated, it gives CASSLRLSEKLFF.

There are a few counts of this clonotype. This rearrangement joins TRBV2 to TRBJ1-5, with 8 bases aligning to TRBD1. Germline CDR1 reads SNHLY; CDR2 reads FYNNEI. The CDR3 totals 17 residues. V lost 3 bases to trimming and J lost 6 bases; unmatched junction nucleotides: 13. Here the CDR3 reads CASSDIKGQGGGQPQHF. CDR3 DNA sequence: TGTGCCAGCAGTGACATTAAAGGACAGGGAGGCGGTCAGCCCCAGCATTTT.

The sample holds a few counts of this clonotype. This chain links TRBV5-1 with TRBJ1-2; D is unclear. Between the trimmed V and J ends, which lost 4 bases and 4 bases, there was a span of 14 bases. The CDR3 sequence is 14 residues long. Germline assignment: CDR1 SGHRS and CDR2 YFSETQ. For the CDR3, the DNA is TGCGCCAGCAGCGGTACGGATGCTGGCTATGGCTACACCTTC. Its protein product is CASSGTDAGYGYTF.

This chain connects TRBV29-1 to TRBJ2-3; D call uncertain. Germline CDR1 reads SQVTM; CDR2 reads ANQGSEA. The V gene lost 1 base and the J gene lost 2 bases, with 7 bases spanning the gap. The CDR3 runs to 13 residues. The DNA for the CDR3 is TGCAGCGTTGAAGCCGACACCACAGATACGCAGTATTTT. This translates into CSVEADTTDTQYF.

This clonotype showed up many times. The rearrangement uses TRBV20-1 and TRBJ1-6; D may be TRBD1 (5 bases). Germline CDR1 and CDR2: DFQATT and SNEGSKA (reference sequence). There are 13 residues in the CDR3. V was clipped by 3 bases and J by 7 bases, with 10 bases between them. The DNA of the CDR3 is TGCAGTGCTAGTGTTGGGGCAAATTCACCCCTCCACTTT. Its protein is CSASVGANSPLHF.

This clonotype was observed a handful of times. The V and J genes are TRBV5-1 and TRBJ2-2, with D possibly being TRBD1 or TRBD2 (5 bases each). The CDR3 has 16 amino acids. Looked up from germline, CDR1 is SGHRS and CDR2 is YFSETQ. V lost 3 bases and J lost 2, with 14 bases in between. The CDR3 loop reads CASSWAGTHNTGELFF. In DNA form, the CDR3 reads TGCGCCAGCAGCTGGGCCGGGACCCACAACACCGGGGAGCTGTTTTTT.

Many counts were recorded for this clonotype. The rearrangement joins TRBV29-1 to TRBJ1-2; D ambiguous. Trimming removed 5 bases at V and 8 bases at J, with 15 bases between. There are 12 residues in the CDR3. Germline CDR1 and CDR2: SQVTM and ANQGSEA. This CDR3 reads CSVLDGLVGYTF. CDR3 sequence (DNA): TGCAGCGTTTTAGATGGACTGGTAGGCTACACCTTC.